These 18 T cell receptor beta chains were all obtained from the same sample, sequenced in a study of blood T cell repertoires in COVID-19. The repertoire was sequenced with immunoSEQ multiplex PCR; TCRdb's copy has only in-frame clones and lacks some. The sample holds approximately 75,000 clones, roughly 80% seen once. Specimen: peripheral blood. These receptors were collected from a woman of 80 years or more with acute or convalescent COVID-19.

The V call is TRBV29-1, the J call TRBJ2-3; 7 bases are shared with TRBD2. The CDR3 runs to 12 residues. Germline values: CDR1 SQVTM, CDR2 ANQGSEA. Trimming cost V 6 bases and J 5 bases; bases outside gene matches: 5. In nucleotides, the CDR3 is TGCAGCGTCGGGGGGAGGCGAGATACGCAGTATTTT. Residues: CSVGGRRDTQYF.

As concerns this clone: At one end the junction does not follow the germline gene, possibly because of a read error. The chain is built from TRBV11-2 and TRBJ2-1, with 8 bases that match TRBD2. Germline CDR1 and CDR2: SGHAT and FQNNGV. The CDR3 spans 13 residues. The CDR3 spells CASSLDQGLGSLF. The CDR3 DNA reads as TGTGCCAGCAGCTTAGATCAGGGACTAGGAAGTCTCTTC.

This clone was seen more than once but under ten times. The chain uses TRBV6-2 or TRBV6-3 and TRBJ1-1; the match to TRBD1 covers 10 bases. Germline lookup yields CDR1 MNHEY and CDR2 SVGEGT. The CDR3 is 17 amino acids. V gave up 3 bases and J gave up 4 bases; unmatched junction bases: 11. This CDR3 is CASSYAATGGGSTEAFF. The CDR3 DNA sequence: TGTGCCAGCAGTTATGCGGCGACAGGGGGCGGGAGCACTGAAGCTTTCTTT.

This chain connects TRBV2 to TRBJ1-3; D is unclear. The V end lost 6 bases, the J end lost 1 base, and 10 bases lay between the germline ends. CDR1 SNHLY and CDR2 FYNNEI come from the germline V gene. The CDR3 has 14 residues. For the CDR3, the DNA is TGTGCCAGCAGCACCGGGGTTTCTGGAAACACCATATATTTT. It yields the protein CASSTGVSGNTIYF.

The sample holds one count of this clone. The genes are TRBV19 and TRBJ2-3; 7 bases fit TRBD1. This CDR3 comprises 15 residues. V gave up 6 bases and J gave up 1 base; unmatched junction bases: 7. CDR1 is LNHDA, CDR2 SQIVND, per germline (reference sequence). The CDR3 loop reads CASRTTGAGTDTQYF. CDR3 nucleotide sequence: TGTGCCAGTAGAACAACAGGGGCCGGCACAGATACGCAGTATTTT. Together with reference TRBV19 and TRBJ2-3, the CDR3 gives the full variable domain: DGGITQSPKYLFRKEGQNVTLSCEQNLNHDAMYWYRQDPGQGLRLIYYSQIVNDFQKGDIAEGYSVSREKKESFPLTVTSAQKNPTAFYLCASRTTGAGTDTQYFGPGTRLTVL.

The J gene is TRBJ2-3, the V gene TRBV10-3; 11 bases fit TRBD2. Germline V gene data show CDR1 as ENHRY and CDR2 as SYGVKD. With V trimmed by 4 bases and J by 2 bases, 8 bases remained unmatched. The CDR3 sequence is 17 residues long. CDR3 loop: CAISGASGGRVTDTQYF. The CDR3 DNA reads TGTGCCATCAGTGGGGCTAGCGGGGGGCGGGTCACAGATACGCAGTATTTT.

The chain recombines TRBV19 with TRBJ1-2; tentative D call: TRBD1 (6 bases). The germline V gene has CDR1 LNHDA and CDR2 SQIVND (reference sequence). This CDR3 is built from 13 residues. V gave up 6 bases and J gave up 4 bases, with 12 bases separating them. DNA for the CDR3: TGTGCCAGTAGCAGCCGGACAGTCTATGGCTACACCTTC. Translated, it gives CASSSRTVYGYTF.

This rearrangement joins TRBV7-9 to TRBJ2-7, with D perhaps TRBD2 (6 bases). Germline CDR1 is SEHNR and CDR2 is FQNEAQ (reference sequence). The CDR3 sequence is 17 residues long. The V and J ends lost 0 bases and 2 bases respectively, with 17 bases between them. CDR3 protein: CASSLAVLEGLTYEQYF. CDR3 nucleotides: TGTGCCAGCAGCTTAGCGGTATTGGAGGGGCTTACCTACGAGCAGTACTTC.

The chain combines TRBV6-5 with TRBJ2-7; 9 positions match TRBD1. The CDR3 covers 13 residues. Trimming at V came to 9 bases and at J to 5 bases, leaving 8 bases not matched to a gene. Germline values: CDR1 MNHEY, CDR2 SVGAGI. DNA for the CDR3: TGTGCCAGTCAAGACAGGGGGTGGCACGAGCAGTACTTC. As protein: CASQDRGWHEQYF.

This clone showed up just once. The DNA of the CDR3 is TGTGCCAGCAACGTTGGGACAGATAATTCACCCCTCCACTTT. Its translation is CASNVGTDNSPLHF. This chain uses TRBV7-9 with TRBJ1-6; TRBD1 agrees at 7 bases. V lost 7 bases, J lost 5 bases, and 5 bases stayed unmatched. The V gene's germline CDR1 is SEHNR and CDR2 FQNEAQ (reference sequence). This CDR3 spans 14 amino acids.

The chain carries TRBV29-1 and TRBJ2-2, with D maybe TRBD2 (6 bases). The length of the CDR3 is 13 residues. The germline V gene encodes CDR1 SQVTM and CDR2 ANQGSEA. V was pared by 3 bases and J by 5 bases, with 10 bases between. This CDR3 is CSVDWRGTGELFF. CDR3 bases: TGCAGCGTTGATTGGCGGGGAACCGGGGAGCTGTTTTTT.

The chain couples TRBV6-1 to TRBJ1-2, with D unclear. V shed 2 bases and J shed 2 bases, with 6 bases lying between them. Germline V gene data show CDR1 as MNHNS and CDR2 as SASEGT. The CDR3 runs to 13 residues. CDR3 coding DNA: TGTGCCAGCAGTGAATTCGTGAACTATGGCTACACCTTC. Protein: CASSEFVNYGYTF.

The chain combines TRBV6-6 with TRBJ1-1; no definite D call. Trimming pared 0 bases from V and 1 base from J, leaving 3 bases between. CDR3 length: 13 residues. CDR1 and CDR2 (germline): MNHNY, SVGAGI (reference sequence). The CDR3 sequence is CASSYSSNTEAFF. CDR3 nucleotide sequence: TGTGCCAGCAGTTACTCCTCGAACACTGAAGCTTTCTTT.

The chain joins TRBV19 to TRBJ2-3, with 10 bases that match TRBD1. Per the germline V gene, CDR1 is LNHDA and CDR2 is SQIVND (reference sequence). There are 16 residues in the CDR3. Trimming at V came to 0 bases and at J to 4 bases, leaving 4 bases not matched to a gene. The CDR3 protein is CASSIEPGTGADTQYF. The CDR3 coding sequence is TGTGCCAGTAGTATAGAGCCCGGGACAGGGGCAGATACGCAGTATTTT.

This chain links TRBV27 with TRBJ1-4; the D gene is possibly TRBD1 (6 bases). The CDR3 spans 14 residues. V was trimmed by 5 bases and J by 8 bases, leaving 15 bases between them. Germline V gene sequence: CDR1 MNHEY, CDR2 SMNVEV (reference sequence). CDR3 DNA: TGTGCCAGCAGTCGGGGGGGGCCGGGGGAAAAACTGTTTTTT. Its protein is CASSRGGPGEKLFF.

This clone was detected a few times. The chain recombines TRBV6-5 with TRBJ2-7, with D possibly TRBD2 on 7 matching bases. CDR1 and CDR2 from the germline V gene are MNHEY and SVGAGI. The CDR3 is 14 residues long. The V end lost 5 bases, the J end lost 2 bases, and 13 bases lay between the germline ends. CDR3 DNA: TGTGCCAGCAGTCTAGGAGGGGGGGCCTACGAGCAGTACTTC. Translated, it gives CASSLGGGAYEQYF.

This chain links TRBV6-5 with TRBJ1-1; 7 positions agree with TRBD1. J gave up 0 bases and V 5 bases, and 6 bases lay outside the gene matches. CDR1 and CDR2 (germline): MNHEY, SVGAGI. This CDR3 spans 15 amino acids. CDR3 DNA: TGTGCCAGCAGTCTTGACAGGGCAATGAACACTGAAGCTTTCTTT. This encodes CASSLDRAMNTEAFF.

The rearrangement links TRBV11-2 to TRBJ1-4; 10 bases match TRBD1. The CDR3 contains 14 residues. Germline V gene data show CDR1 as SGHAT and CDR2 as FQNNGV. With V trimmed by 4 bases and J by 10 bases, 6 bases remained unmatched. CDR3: CASSSRDRGGKLFF. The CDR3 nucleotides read TGTGCCAGCAGCTCCCGGGACAGGGGCGGAAAACTGTTTTTT. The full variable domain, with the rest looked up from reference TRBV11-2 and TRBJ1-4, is EAGVAQSPRYKIIEKRQSVAFWCNPISGHATLYWYQQILGQGPKLLIQFQNNGVVDDSQLPKDRFSAERLKGVDSTLKIQPAKLEDSAVYLCASSSRDRGGKLFFGSGTQLSVL.